The 22 T cell receptor beta chains below come from one sample, sequenced in a study of shared clonotypes between healthy human individuals. Generated by immunoSEQ multiplex PCR, the TCRdb table keeps only in-frame clones and is missing some. The repertoire holds about 2 million clones, approximately 95% seen once, with 0.9% to 1.3% in the top ten. Naive CD8 cells were CD45RO-negative, positively selected for CCR7, excluding terminally differentiated effector memory CD45RA+ cells. What was sequenced was naive CD8+ T cells sorted from blood. All receptors come from a man aged 18 to 29 in good health.

J is TRBJ2-1 and V is TRBV9, with TRBD2 as a possible D gene (5 bases). This CDR3 is 15 amino acids long. The V end was cut by 2 bases, the J end by 4 bases, with 13 bases between. Germline V CDR1 and CDR2: SGDLS, YYNGEE. The CDR3, as DNA: TGTGCCAGCAGCGTCTCCCCAAGCGGATACAATGAGCAGTTCTTC. Amino acid sequence: CASSVSPSGYNEQFF.

The V gene is TRBV28, the J gene TRBJ2-7; possibly TRBD1 for D (6 bases). This CDR3 is 15 amino acids long. V was pared by 3 bases and J by 3 bases, with 15 bases between. Germline V gene sequence: CDR1 MDHEN, CDR2 SYDVKM. The CDR3 nucleotides are TGTGCCAGCAGTTTTGGGGACACGGACTTCTACGAGCAGTACTTC. Translated, it gives CASSFGDTDFYEQYF.

This chain joins TRBV9 and TRBJ2-5, with D maybe TRBD2 (6 bases). The CDR3 extends over 14 amino acids. V dropped 3 bases and J dropped 7 bases, with 16 bases sitting between them. CDR1 is SGDLS and CDR2 is YYNGEE in the germline V gene. The CDR3 bases are TGTGCCAGCAGCGGCACACTAGCACCCGGGACCCAGTACTTC. Protein sequence: CASSGTLAPGTQYF. Filled out from reference TRBV9 and TRBJ2-5, the complete variable domain reads DSGVTQTPKHLITATGQRVTLRCSPRSGDLSVYWYQQSLDQGLQFLIQYYNGEERAKGNILERFSAQQFPDLHSELNLSSLELGDSALYFCASSGTLAPGTQYFGPGTRLLVL.

This sequence joins TRBV7-9 and TRBJ2-7; weak D call: TRBD1 (6 bases). Germline V gene lookup returns CDR1 SEHNR and CDR2 FQNEAQ (reference sequence). This CDR3 spans 15 amino acids. Trimming pared 6 bases from V and 1 base from J, leaving 16 bases between. The CDR3 DNA sequence: TGTGCCAGCAGTTCAACGAGACAGGAATCCTACGAGCAGTACTTC. This sequence encodes CASSSTRQESYEQYF. Using reference TRBV7-9 and TRBJ2-7 for the parts outside the CDR3, the full variable domain is DTGVSQNPRHKITKRGQNVTFRCDPISEHNRLYWYRQTLGQGPEFLTYFQNEAQLEKSRLLSDRFSAERPKGSFSTLEIQRTEQGDSAMYLCASSSTRQESYEQYFGPGTRLTVT.

The chain combines TRBV9 with TRBJ2-1, with TRBD1 matching 9 bases. J was trimmed by 8 bases and V by 3 bases; bases with no gene match: 6. The germline V gene encodes CDR1 SGDLS and CDR2 YYNGEE. The CDR3 runs 14 residues. The CDR3 here is CASSAPGQGYEQFF. The CDR3 bases are TGTGCCAGCAGCGCTCCGGGACAGGGCTATGAGCAGTTCTTC.

This clone was recorded once. The J gene is TRBJ1-6, the V gene TRBV7-6; 7 positions agree with TRBD1. CDR3 size: 17 residues. Germline V gives CDR1 SGHVS, CDR2 FNYEAQ. The J segment lost 0 bases and the V segment lost 5 bases, leaving 7 bases of the junction unmatched. The CDR3 nucleotides are TGTGCCAGCAGCCAGGGGGTTCCGAGCTCCTATAATTCACCCCTCCACTTT. Its translation: CASSQGVPSSYNSPLHF.

This rearrangement joins TRBV6-6 to TRBJ2-7; D is perhaps TRBD2 (5 bases). Trimming removed 7 bases from V and 0 bases from J, with 16 bases in between. The CDR3 totals 15 residues. Germline CDR1 is MNHNY and CDR2 is SVGAGI (reference sequence). DNA of the CDR3: TGTGCCAGCACGGTAGGAGGCCTTAGCTCCTACGAGCAGTACTTC. Translation gives CASTVGGLSSYEQYF.

The chain employs TRBV25-1 and TRBJ2-7; TRBD1 or TRBD2 may be the D gene (5 bases each). CDR3 length: 13 amino acids. Germline assignment: CDR1 MGHDK and CDR2 SYGVNS. V was trimmed by 5 bases and J by 2 bases, leaving 10 bases between them. The CDR3 loop is CASSFGDAYEQYF. For the CDR3, the DNA is TGTGCCAGCAGTTTCGGGGACGCCTACGAGCAGTACTTC.

CDR3 amino acids: CASSTTVRHYEQYF. CDR3 nucleotides: TGTGCCAGCAGTACCACAGTGCGCCACTACGAGCAGTACTTC. The chain links TRBV27 to TRBJ2-7; D uncertain. Trimming removed 5 bases from V and 3 bases from J, with 14 bases in between. This CDR3 is built from 14 residues. The germline gives CDR1 MNHEY, CDR2 SMNVEV (reference sequence).

The chain carries TRBV6-1 and TRBJ1-3; possibly TRBD1 for D (5 bases). From germline, CDR1 is MNHNS and CDR2 SASEGT. CDR3 length equals 14 residues. The germline V and J ends were trimmed by 4 bases and 0 bases, with 7 bases remaining between them. CDR3 DNA sequence: TGTGCCAGCAGTGGGGGGTTCTCTGGAAACACCATATATTTT. Translating it yields CASSGGFSGNTIYF.

This chain joins TRBV13 and TRBJ2-7; the match to TRBD2 covers 12 bases. The germline V gene encodes CDR1 PRHDT and CDR2 FYEKMQ (reference sequence). This CDR3 is 15 amino acids long. V was pared by 4 bases and J by 1 base, with 2 bases of the junction left unmatched. CDR3 residues: CASSSLAGGSYEQYF. DNA for the CDR3: TGTGCCAGCAGCTCCCTAGCGGGGGGGTCCTACGAGCAGTACTTC.

The chain joins TRBV6-5 to TRBJ2-1; either TRBD1 or TRBD2 may fit D (5 bases each). Trimming took off 2 bases at V and 8 bases at J, with 13 bases between the two ends. CDR1 and CDR2 from the germline V gene are MNHEY and SVGAGI. The length of the CDR3 is 14 residues. The CDR3 nucleotides read TGTGCCAGCAGTTACGCCGGGACCGGAGATGAGCAGTTCTTC. This gives the protein CASSYAGTGDEQFF.

This chain connects TRBV15 to TRBJ1-2; D is perhaps TRBD1 (6 bases). The CDR3 is made up of 14 amino acids. Trimming shortened V by 3 bases and J by 1 base, and 9 bases separated the two germline ends. The germline gives CDR1 LNHNV, CDR2 YYDKDF (reference sequence). In DNA form, the CDR3 reads TGTGCCACCAGCAGTTACAGGGATAACTATGGCTACACCTTC. This gives the protein CATSSYRDNYGYTF. Full variable domain (rest looked up from reference TRBV15 and TRBJ1-2): DAMVIQNPRYQVTQFGKPVTLSCSQTLNHNVMYWYQQKSSQAPKLLFHYYDKDFNNEADTPDNFQSRRPNTSFCFLDIRSPGLGDTAMYLCATSSYRDNYGYTFGSGTRLTVV.

A word on this clone: Other DNA sequences of this sample code for an identical CDR3. In DNA, the CDR3 is TGTGCCAGCAGCGTTGGGGGGTCAACCTACGAGCAGTACTTC. Residues: CASSVGGSTYEQYF. The chain joins TRBV9 to TRBJ2-7; a weak D match, TRBD2 (6 bases). The CDR3 is made up of 14 amino acids. The germline V gene has CDR1 SGDLS and CDR2 YYNGEE. Trimming removed 2 bases from V and 2 bases from J, with 11 bases in between.

This clone was observed a single time. The V call is TRBV7-2, the J call TRBJ2-7; 7 nucleotides match TRBD2. V was pared by 4 bases and J by 0 bases, with 9 bases of the junction left unmatched. The CDR3 has 16 residues. Looked up from germline, CDR1 is SGHTA and CDR2 is FQGNSA. The DNA of the CDR3 is TGTGCCAGCAGCTCGCCCCCGGGGGGTATCTCCTACGAGCAGTACTTC. As protein: CASSSPPGGISYEQYF.

J is TRBJ1-4 and V is TRBV28, with 7 bases aligning to TRBD1. CDR1 and CDR2 from the germline V gene are MDHEN and SYDVKM. CDR3 length: 14 amino acids. V shed 3 bases and J 8 bases; nucleotides not matched to a gene: 6. The CDR3, as DNA: TGTGCCAGCAGTTTCTGGGACAGCCAAGAAAAACTGTTTTTT. Residues: CASSFWDSQEKLFF.

This sequence joins TRBV5-5 and TRBJ2-7; no firm D call. V lost 1 base, J lost 2 bases, and 13 bases lay in between. Germline CDR1 SGHKS, CDR2 YYEKEE (reference sequence). The CDR3 totals 15 residues. CDR3 sequence: CASSLWLGNTYEQYF. In DNA, the CDR3 is TGTGCCAGCAGCTTGTGGTTGGGGAACACCTACGAGCAGTACTTC.

This chain connects TRBV2 to TRBJ2-7; no definite D call. The V gene's germline CDR1 is SNHLY and CDR2 FYNNEI. Trimming took off 1 base at V and 2 bases at J, with 12 bases between the two ends. The CDR3 runs to 15 residues. The CDR3 bases are TGTGCCAGCAGTGAAGTGGCCTCAAACCCCTACGAGCAGTACTTC. This codes for CASSEVASNPYEQYF. The variable domain in full, with the rest retrieved from reference TRBV2 and TRBJ2-7, is EPEVTQTPSHQVTQMGQEVILRCVPISNHLYFYWYRQILGQKVEFLVSFYNNEISEKSEIFDDQFSVERPDGSNFTLKIRSTKLEDSAMYFCASSEVASNPYEQYFGPGTRLTVT.

The chain combines TRBV5-1 with TRBJ2-1; 9 bases match TRBD1. The J segment lost 8 bases and the V segment lost 2 bases, leaving 2 bases of the junction unmatched. Germline CDR1 reads SGHRS; CDR2 reads YFSETQ. This CDR3 region has 13 residues. CDR3 in amino acids: CASSFTGGDEQFF. CDR3 DNA: TGCGCCAGCAGCTTTACAGGGGGCGATGAGCAGTTCTTC.

This clone was detected only once. J is TRBJ2-5 and V is TRBV27; 10 positions match TRBD2. Losses at the gene ends were 4 bases for V and 3 bases for J; bases not matched to a gene: 5. Looked up from germline, CDR1 is MNHEY and CDR2 is SMNVEV (reference sequence). The CDR3 totals 15 residues. This CDR3 is CASSSGTSAKETQYF. CDR3 nucleotide sequence: TGTGCCAGCAGTTCCGGGACTAGCGCTAAAGAGACCCAGTACTTC.

This chain uses TRBV2 with TRBJ1-1; D unclear. Between the trimmed V and J ends, which lost 7 bases and 6 bases, there was a span of 15 bases. This CDR3 region has 13 residues. Germline lookup yields CDR1 SNHLY and CDR2 FYNNEI. CDR3 bases: TGTGCCAGCATCCTGGGAGGAGGCTCTGAAGCTTTCTTT. Translating gives CASILGGGSEAFF.

Points on this clone: This sample also contains other DNA sequences that code for the same CDR3. The chain recombines TRBV11-2 with TRBJ2-7; 7 positions match TRBD2. The ends lost 3 bases at V and 0 bases at J; junction bases unmatched: 2. This CDR3 has 14 residues. CDR1 and CDR2 (germline): SGHAT, FQNNGV. CDR3 protein: CASSLGGSSYEQYF. CDR3 sequence (DNA): TGTGCCAGCAGCTTGGGAGGGAGCTCCTACGAGCAGTACTTC.